The source of this TCR beta chain is a study of blood T cell repertoires in COVID-19. The wider study: The samples span acute and convalescent COVID-19 from the United States, Italy and Spain.

CDR3 length: 16 residues. CDR1 is SGDLS and CDR2 is YYNGEE in the germline V gene. V lost 4 bases, J lost 4 bases, and 19 bases lay in between. Produced via immunoSEQ multiplex PCR; TCRdb's table is partial and in-frame only. The data show more than 65,000 clones, about four fifths seen once. The receptor comes from a man aged 45-60 years with active COVID-19. This chain joins TRBV9 and TRBJ2-3; the D gene is possibly TRBD2 (5 bases). Specimen: peripheral blood. In DNA form, the CDR3 reads TGTGCCAGCAGCCCTCCCACGGGAAACCCCGCAGATACGCAGTATTTT. Its translation: CASSPPTGNPADTQYF.